These T cell receptor beta chains were read from a single sample in a study of cytomegalovirus exposure and HLA in healthy donors. Some clones are missing from TCRdb's copy, which holds only in-frame ones; the method was immunoSEQ multiplex PCR. The sample lists approximately 160,000 clones, around 68% occurring once. Sequencing used PBMCs. Receptor source: a woman aged 40 to 55 in good health and CMV-seropositive. Each CDR3 is given with its conserved first and last residue. A D gene is named only where the DNA matches it firmly.

>TRBV6-6|TRBJ2-7|TRBD2
CASSAPGTSVTYEQYF
>TRBV7-2|TRBJ2-2|TRBD2
CASSLLGGLAPPGELFF
>TRBV10-3|TRBJ2-2|TRBD2
CAIGGLADTGELFF
>TRBV19|TRBJ2-3|.
CASSPVSGRGWDTQYF
>TRBV5-1|TRBJ1-4|.
CASSSTATNEKLFF
>TRBV19|TRBJ2-1|.
CASSGPGVSSYNEQFF
>TRBV28|TRBJ1-4|TRBD1
CASSLFSGGATNEKLFF
>TRBV10-3|TRBJ1-3|.
CAISAISGNTIYF
>TRBV6-4|TRBJ2-1|TRBD2
CASSTRAGGTYNEQFF
>TRBV5-1|TRBJ2-1|.
CASSLQGESYNEQFF
>TRBV4-1|TRBJ1-4|.
CASSQVTNEKLFF
>TRBV28|TRBJ2-1|TRBD2
CASRETGLAGGSYNEQFF
>TRBV7-3|TRBJ2-2|.
CASSRDFNTGELFF
>TRBV28|TRBJ2-4|.
CASSLPGAKNIQYF
>TRBV6-6|TRBJ2-1|.
CASSYSRGSSYNEQFF
>TRBV7-2|TRBJ2-7|.
CASSLTPNYEQYF
>TRBV10-3|TRBJ2-7|.
CAGGDFPYEQYF
>TRBV9|TRBJ2-7|TRBD1
CASSVGTGTYEQYF
>TRBV7-3|TRBJ2-1|.
CASSASGRSYNEQFF
>TRBV6-1|TRBJ1-4|.
CASSEGPFREKLFF
>TRBV5-8|TRBJ1-5|TRBD1
CASSWGTVSNQPQHF
>TRBV19|TRBJ1-4|.
CASSIPARANEKLFF
>TRBV6-6|TRBJ2-7|.
CASSYETGLRSYEQYF
>TRBV5-1|TRBJ2-7|TRBD2
CASRLGLAGQEQYF
>TRBV27|TRBJ2-3|.
CASSLFSLLSVSTDTQYF
>TRBV7-6|TRBJ1-4|TRBD1
CASSVGTDANEKLFF
>TRBV25-1|TRBJ2-6|TRBD2
CASSEWSGGSGANVLTF
>TRBV2|TRBJ2-1|TRBD2
CASRPLAGRSNEQFF
>TRBV4-2|TRBJ1-4|TRBD1
CASSLQGDRAREKLFF
>TRBV28|TRBJ1-5|.
CASTVLGLQVNQPQHF
>TRBV18|TRBJ1-1|.
CASSLNTEAFF
>TRBV6-1|TRBJ1-1|.
CASRDSGGEDEAFF
>TRBV2|TRBJ2-7|TRBD2
CASSSTSGSSYEQYF
>TRBV7-8|TRBJ2-1|TRBD2
CASSSGTIGLAGDNEQFF
>TRBV29-1|TRBJ2-3|TRBD2
CSVEGTSGRLDTQYF
>TRBV7-9|TRBJ1-6|TRBD1
CASSRDSYNSPLHF
>TRBV7-9|TRBJ2-3|.
CASSLALAGPTDTQYF
>TRBV28|TRBJ1-4|TRBD1
CASSSGQGANEKLFF
>TRBV6-6|TRBJ1-4|TRBD1
CASSYDRDRQKLFF
>TRBV6-5|TRBJ2-5|.
CASNPGGYQETQYF
>TRBV5-8|TRBJ2-2|.
CASSRGASEAGELFF
>TRBV7-9|TRBJ2-7|.
CASSANQLPYEQYF
>TRBV5-4|TRBJ2-1|TRBD2
CASSLGASGINEQFF
>TRBV29-1|TRBJ2-7|.
CSVEDTGGSTYEQYF
>TRBV11-2|TRBJ2-7|.
CASSPWATSSYEQYF
>TRBV7-9|TRBJ2-3|.
CASSPTTDTQYF
>TRBV6-5|TRBJ1-2|TRBD1
CASSFGPGGINYGYTF
>TRBV7-9|TRBJ1-4|TRBD1
CASSSDRGLEKLFF
>TRBV12-5|TRBJ1-2|TRBD1
CASGLYPGQGDGYTF
>TRBV5-6|TRBJ1-2|.
CASSLAGRGYGYTF
>TRBV9|TRBJ2-5|TRBD2
CASSVGLAGVEETQYF
>TRBV9|TRBJ2-2|.
CASSVGARPAGELFF
>TRBV19|TRBJ1-5|.
CASTIFGDTYSNQPQHF
>TRBV4-3|TRBJ2-5|.
CASHETQYF
>TRBV2|TRBJ2-1|TRBD2
CASSEEREGEQFF
>TRBV6-5|TRBJ1-1|.
CASLGTRAEAFF
>TRBV2|TRBJ2-2|TRBD1
CASRGDRVGTGELFF
>TRBV6-1|TRBJ1-2|.
CASSDAGRYGYTF
>TRBV2|TRBJ2-5|TRBD1
CASSARTGEQETQYF